Listed here are 16 T cell receptor beta chains from one sample, sequenced in a study of blood T cell repertoires in COVID-19. Some clones are missing from TCRdb's copy, which holds only in-frame ones; the method was immunoSEQ multiplex PCR. The table lists around 140,000 clones, about 90% of them singletons. The material sequenced was peripheral blood. Receptor source: a man aged 80 or over with acute or convalescent COVID-19.

The V and J genes are TRBV7-9 and TRBJ2-1, with a possible D match to TRBD2 (5 bases). The germline gives CDR1 SEHNR, CDR2 FQNEAQ (reference sequence). The CDR3 has 17 residues. V was shortened by 1 base and J by 7 bases, with 20 bases between the two germline ends. The CDR3 nucleotides read TGTGCCAGCAGCTTAGTTCGGTACAAGGAGGCCGAGAATGAGCAGTTCTTC. Its translation is CASSLVRYKEAENEQFF.

In DNA form, the CDR3 reads TGTGCCAGCAGCGCCCGGGACAGGCAGAACACCGGGGAGCTGTTTTTT. Translation gives CASSARDRQNTGELFF. J is TRBJ2-2 and V is TRBV7-9, with 8 bases that match TRBD1. The V segment lost 5 bases and the J segment 1 base; nucleotides outside the gene matches: 6. Germline assignment: CDR1 SEHNR and CDR2 FQNEAQ (reference sequence). The length of the CDR3 is 16 residues.

This sequence joins TRBV7-8 and TRBJ2-1; TRBD1 aligns across 10 bases. The trim removed 5 bases at V and 7 bases at J, leaving 5 bases unmatched. The CDR3 has 14 residues. Germline loops: CDR1 SGHVS, CDR2 FQNEAQ. The CDR3 is CASSLRGQGNEQFF. Written as DNA, the CDR3 is TGTGCCAGCAGCCTAAGGGGACAGGGGAATGAGCAGTTCTTC.

The rearrangement links TRBV19 to TRBJ2-2; 8 bases are a match to TRBD2. The CDR3 is 15 amino acids. Per germline, CDR1 LNHDA and CDR2 SQIVND (reference sequence). V lost 9 bases to trimming and J lost 7 bases; unmatched junction nucleotides: 13. As DNA, the CDR3 is TGTGCCAGCGATCCGGGACTAGGATGGATCGGGGAGCTGTTTTTT. Its protein is CASDPGLGWIGELFF.

The genes are TRBV6-6 and TRBJ2-3, with D perhaps TRBD2 (5 bases). Germline V lookup: CDR1 MNHNY, CDR2 SVGAGI (reference sequence). Between the trimmed V and J ends, which lost 5 bases and 11 bases, there was a span of 14 bases. There are 12 residues in the CDR3. CDR3 residues: CASSRRVEGQYF. The CDR3, as DNA: TGTGCCAGCAGTCGGCGGGTCGAGGGGCAGTATTTT.

The rearrangement links TRBV18 to TRBJ1-5; TRBD1 matches at 7 bases. The V gene's germline CDR1 is KGHSH and CDR2 LQKENI. J was trimmed by 12 bases and V by 4 bases; bases with no gene match: 12. The CDR3 has 14 residues. The CDR3 loop reads CASSLGTANAYQHF. CDR3 coding DNA: TGTGCCAGCTCACTCGGGACAGCGAATGCTTACCAGCATTTT.

This chain links TRBV27 with TRBJ2-1; D may be TRBD2 (5 bases). The V gene lost 5 bases and the J gene lost 7 bases, with 24 bases spanning the gap. Germline loops: CDR1 MNHEY, CDR2 SMNVEV (reference sequence). This CDR3 has 17 amino acids. The DNA for the CDR3 is TGTGCCAGCAGTCTCCTATTAAGGGCTAGCAACCGGAATGAGCAGTTCTTC. Protein: CASSLLLRASNRNEQFF.

The V gene is TRBV28, the J gene TRBJ1-5; D gene uncertain. Germline-derived CDR1 and CDR2 are MDHEN and SYDVKM. This CDR3 spans 12 amino acids. Trimming took off 3 bases at V and 6 bases at J, with 6 bases between the two ends. The CDR3, as DNA: TGTGCCAGCAGTTTTGGAGTTCAGCCCCAGCATTTT. Protein sequence: CASSFGVQPQHF.

The genes are TRBV7-9 and TRBJ1-2; D might be TRBD1 (6 bases). The V end lost 3 bases, the J end lost 2 bases, and 16 bases lay between the germline ends. CDR1 and CDR2 (germline): SEHNR, FQNEAQ (reference sequence). CDR3 length: 16 amino acids. This CDR3 reads CASSFAGVNLNYGYTF. The DNA of the CDR3 is TGTGCCAGCAGCTTCGCAGGGGTGAATCTGAACTATGGCTACACCTTC. The complete variable domain, with remaining parts taken from reference TRBV7-9 and TRBJ1-2, reads DTGVSQNPRHKITKRGQNVTFRCDPISEHNRLYWYRQTLGQGPEFLTYFQNEAQLEKSRLLSDRFSAERPKGSFSTLEIQRTEQGDSAMYLCASSFAGVNLNYGYTFGSGTRLTVV.

The J gene is TRBJ1-2, the V gene TRBV7-9, with D hard to call. Germline CDR1 SEHNR, CDR2 FQNEAQ (reference sequence). The V end lost 1 base, the J end lost 6 bases, and 9 bases lay between the germline ends. CDR3 size: 13 residues. CDR3 in amino acids: CASSLGGEDGYTF. The CDR3 region has the DNA TGTGCCAGCAGCTTAGGCGGGGAGGATGGCTACACCTTC.

The chain carries TRBV6-6 and TRBJ1-6, with D uncertain. V dropped 7 bases and J dropped 8 bases, with 15 bases sitting between them. This CDR3 comprises 14 residues. Germline lookup yields CDR1 MNHNY and CDR2 SVGAGI (reference sequence). The CDR3 here is CASTWREYDSPLHF. CDR3 nucleotides: TGTGCCAGCACGTGGAGGGAATATGATTCACCCCTCCACTTT.

J is TRBJ2-1 and V is TRBV5-1, with 9 positions matching TRBD2. The ends lost 4 bases at V and 0 bases at J; junction bases unmatched: 11. Germline V CDR1 and CDR2: SGHRS, YFSETQ. The CDR3 sequence is 18 residues long. The CDR3 is CASSLGGLAGLSYNEQFF. CDR3 nucleotide sequence: TGCGCCAGCAGCCTTGGCGGGCTAGCGGGACTCTCCTACAATGAGCAGTTCTTC.

This clone was seen once. This chain uses TRBV7-8 with TRBJ2-2; 7 bases are a match to TRBD1. The length of the CDR3 is 16 residues. J gave up 0 bases and V 5 bases, and 6 bases lay outside the gene matches. Germline V gene data show CDR1 as SGHVS and CDR2 as FQNEAQ. The CDR3 region is CASSRTGESNTGELFF. The DNA for the CDR3 is TGTGCCAGCAGCAGAACAGGGGAATCGAACACCGGGGAGCTGTTTTTT.

The CDR3 DNA follows: TGTGCCAGCAGCCGCGCAACAGGGATGGGGAACACTGAAGCTTTCTTT. This codes for CASSRATGMGNTEAFF. This sequence joins TRBV14 and TRBJ1-1, with D perhaps TRBD1 (6 bases). V gave up 4 bases and J gave up 1 base, with 16 bases separating them. This CDR3 comprises 16 residues. The germline CDR1 and CDR2 sequences are SGHDN and FVKESK.

CDR3 in amino acids: CASSLAASGSVEQYF. CDR3 DNA sequence: TGTGCCAGCAGCTTAGCGGCTAGCGGGAGCGTAGAGCAGTACTTC. The rearrangement joins TRBV11-2 to TRBJ2-7; 10 bases are shared with TRBD2. This CDR3 has 15 residues. V lost 1 base and J lost 7; bases outside the gene matches: 7. Germline CDR1 and CDR2: SGHAT and FQNNGV.

This clone occurred once. The CDR3 here is CASNYRGHSGSSTDTQYF. CDR3 DNA: TGTGCCAGCAACTACAGGGGGCACTCCGGGTCTAGCACAGATACGCAGTATTTT. The chain joins TRBV21-1 to TRBJ2-3; the table's D call TRBD1 went unverified against the DNA. TRBV21-1 corresponds to a pseudogene. The CDR3 is 18 amino acids.